Here is one TCR beta chain with its context. Its specificity is not known. The deep-level immunoSEQ assay was used. What was sequenced on ten immunoSEQ deep assay plates was unsorted PBMC DNA. Sequencing used immunoSEQ multiplex PCR; TCRdb keeps in-frame clones, though not all of them. The sample includes about 510,000 clones, about three quarters seen only once; the top ten take about 12%. This sample was included in a study of shared clonotypes between healthy human individuals. Study-wide results and limits: Specimens sampled were limited to blood, with tissue repertoires likely differing.

Germline CDR1 reads SQVTM; CDR2 reads ANQGSEA. Losses at the gene ends were 6 bases for V and 6 bases for J; bases not matched to a gene: 5. The CDR3 has 13 amino acids. The chain carries TRBV29-1 and TRBJ2-2; 9 nucleotides match TRBD2. The clonotype was recovered from a woman aged 40 to 49 in good health. Some clones in this sample may be carry-over from other donors' samples. Sequenced material: PBMCs. CDR3 in DNA: TGCAGCGTCCTGACTAGCGGCGCCGGGGAGCTGTTTTTT. It translates to CSVLTSGAGELFF.